The entry that follows covers one T cell receptor beta chain sequence. What it binds is unknown. These data belong to a study of T cell responses to AZD1222 COVID-19 vaccine. Findings of the study overall: Following two doses of AZD1222, Spike-specific TCR breadth and depth rose. Females made up more of the donors, who were largely white British, and clonal diversity may have come out too low.

Using immunoSEQ multiplex PCR, the repertoire was profiled, and TCRdb retains in-frame clones only, with some absent. This table holds approximately 190,000 clones, 85% to 95% found once. This sample comprised peripheral blood, obtained 28 days after the second AZD1222 dose. This TCR came from an adult who received the AZD1222 COVID-19 vaccine.

The CDR3 is CASSLERAAPQHF. CDR3 nucleotide sequence: TGTGCCAGCAGCTTAGAAAGGGCGGCGCCCCAGCATTTT. The chain couples TRBV7-6 to TRBJ1-5; D ambiguous. The ends were cut back, 1 base at V and 9 bases at J, with 10 bases in the middle. The CDR3 extends over 13 amino acids. CDR1 and CDR2 (germline): SGHVS, FNYEAQ. Together with reference TRBV7-6 and TRBJ1-5, the CDR3 gives the full variable domain: GAGVSQSPRYKVTKRGQDVALRCDPISGHVSLYWYRQALGQGPEFLTYFNYEAQQDKSGLPNDRFSAERPEGSISTLTIQRTEQRDSAMYRCASSLERAAPQHFGDGTRLSIL.